The TCR beta chain described here comes from a study of T cells in Graves' hyperthyroidism and ophthalmopathy. Study-wide results and limits: Blood also carried most thyroid clonotypes expanded above 0.001.

Regions amplified from RNA transcripts were the TCR beta CDR3 regions. RT-PCR in the first round (using the HTBI primer set) targeted the TCR CDR3. MiXCR, run by TCRdb on the multiplex PCR reads, gives a single entry per CDR3 protein. The sample has a few hundred thousand distinct CDR3 sequences; about half are singletons. As for this clonotype: Its cognate antigen is unknown.

Participants, patients aged 18 to 65, had newly diagnosed hyperthyroidism with a duration under 2 months. Patients were excluded for uncontrolled infection, other autoimmune disease, pregnancy or lactation. Sample: peripheral blood or thyroid tissue (not recorded which). The clonotype was recovered from a young woman with Graves' hyperthyroidism.

CDR3 loop: CATSREDSGGNQPQHF. The CDR3 bases are TGTGCCACCAGCAGAGAGGACAGCGGAGGCAATCAGCCCCAGCATTTT. The J gene is TRBJ1-5, the V gene TRBV15; TRBD1 is a possible D gene (6 bases). Germline lookup yields CDR1 LNHNV and CDR2 YYDKDF (reference sequence). V dropped 0 bases and J dropped 2 bases, with 11 bases sitting between them. The CDR3 has 16 residues.